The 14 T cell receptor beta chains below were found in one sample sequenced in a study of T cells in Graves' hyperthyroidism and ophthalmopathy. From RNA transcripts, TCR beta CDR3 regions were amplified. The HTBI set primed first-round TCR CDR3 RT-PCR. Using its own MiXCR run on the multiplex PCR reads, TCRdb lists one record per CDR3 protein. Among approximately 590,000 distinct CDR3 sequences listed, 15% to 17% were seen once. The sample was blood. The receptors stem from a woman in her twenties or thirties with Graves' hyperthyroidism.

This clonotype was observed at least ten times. CDR3 region: CAISSSSDRVVSGEQYF. Here the CDR3 DNA reads TGTGCCATCAGTTCTTCTTCGGACAGGGTAGTCTCGGGGGAGCAGTACTTC. This chain joins TRBV10-3 and TRBJ2-7; 8 bases match TRBD1. Losses at the gene ends were 5 bases for V and 7 bases for J; bases not matched to a gene: 19. This CDR3 contains 17 residues. Germline values: CDR1 ENHRY, CDR2 SYGVKD.

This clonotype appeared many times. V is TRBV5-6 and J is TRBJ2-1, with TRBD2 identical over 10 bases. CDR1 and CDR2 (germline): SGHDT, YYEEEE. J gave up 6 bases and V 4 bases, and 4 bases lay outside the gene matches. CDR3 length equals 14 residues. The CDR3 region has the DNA TGTGCCAGCAGCAGAGGACTAGCGGTCAATGAGCAGTTCTTC. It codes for CASSRGLAVNEQFF.

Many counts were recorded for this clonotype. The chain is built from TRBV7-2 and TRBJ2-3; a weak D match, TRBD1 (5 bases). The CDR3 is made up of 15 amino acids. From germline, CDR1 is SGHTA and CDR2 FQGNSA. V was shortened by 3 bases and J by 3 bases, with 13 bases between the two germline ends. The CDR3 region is CASSLQAGLTDTQYF. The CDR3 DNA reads TGTGCCAGCAGCTTGCAGGCAGGGCTGACAGATACGCAGTATTTT.

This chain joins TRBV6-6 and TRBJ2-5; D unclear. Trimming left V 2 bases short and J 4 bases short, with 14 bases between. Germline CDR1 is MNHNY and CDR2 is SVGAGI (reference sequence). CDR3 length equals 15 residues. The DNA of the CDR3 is TGTGCCAGCAGTTACGGTCTCAGGTACCCAGAGACCCAGTACTTC. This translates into CASSYGLRYPETQYF.

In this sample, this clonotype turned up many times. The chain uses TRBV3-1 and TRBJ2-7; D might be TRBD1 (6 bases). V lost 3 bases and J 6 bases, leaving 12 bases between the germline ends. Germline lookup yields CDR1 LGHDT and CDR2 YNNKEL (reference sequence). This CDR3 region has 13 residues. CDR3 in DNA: TGTGCCAGCAGCCAGAAACAGGGTAGCGAGCAGTACTTC. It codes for CASSQKQGSEQYF.

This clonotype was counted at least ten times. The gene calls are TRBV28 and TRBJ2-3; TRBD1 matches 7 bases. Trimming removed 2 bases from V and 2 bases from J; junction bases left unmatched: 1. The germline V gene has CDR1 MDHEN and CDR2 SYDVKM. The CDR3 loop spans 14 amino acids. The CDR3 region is CASSLGQDTDTQYF. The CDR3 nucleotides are TGTGCCAGCAGTTTAGGACAGGACACAGATACGCAGTATTTT.

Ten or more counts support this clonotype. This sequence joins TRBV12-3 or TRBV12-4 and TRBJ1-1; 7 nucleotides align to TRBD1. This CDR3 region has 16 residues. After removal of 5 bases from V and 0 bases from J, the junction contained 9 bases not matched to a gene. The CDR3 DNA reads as TGTGCCAGCAGTCTCGGGACAGTGCACATGAACACTGAAGCTTTCTTT. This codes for CASSLGTVHMNTEAFF.

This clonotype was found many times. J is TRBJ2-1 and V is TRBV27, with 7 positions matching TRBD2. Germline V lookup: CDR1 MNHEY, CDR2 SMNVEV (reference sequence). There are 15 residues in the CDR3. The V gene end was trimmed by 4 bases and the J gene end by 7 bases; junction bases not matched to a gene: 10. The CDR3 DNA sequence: TGTGCCAGCAGTTCGGTGGGAGGGCCCTCAAATGAGCAGTTCTTC. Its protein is CASSSVGGPSNEQFF.

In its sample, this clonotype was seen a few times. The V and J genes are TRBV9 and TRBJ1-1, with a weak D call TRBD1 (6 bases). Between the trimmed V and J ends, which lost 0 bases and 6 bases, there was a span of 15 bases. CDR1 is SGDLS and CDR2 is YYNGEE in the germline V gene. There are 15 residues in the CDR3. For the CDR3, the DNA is TGTGCCAGCAGCGTAGCAAGCGGGGGCCGCGCTGAAGCTTTCTTT. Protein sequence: CASSVASGGRAEAFF.

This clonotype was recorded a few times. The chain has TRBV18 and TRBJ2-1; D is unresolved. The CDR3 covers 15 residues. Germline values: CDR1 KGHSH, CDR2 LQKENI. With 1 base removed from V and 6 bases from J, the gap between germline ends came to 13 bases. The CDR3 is CASSPLVEGLNEQFF. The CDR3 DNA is TGTGCCAGCTCACCACTGGTAGAAGGGCTCAATGAGCAGTTCTTC. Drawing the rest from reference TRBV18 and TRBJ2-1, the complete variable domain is NAGVMQNPRHLVRRRGQEARLRCSPMKGHSHVYWYRQLPEEGLKFMVYLQKENIIDESGMPKERFSAEFPKEGPSILRIQQVVRGDSAAYFCASSPLVEGLNEQFFGPGTRLTVL.

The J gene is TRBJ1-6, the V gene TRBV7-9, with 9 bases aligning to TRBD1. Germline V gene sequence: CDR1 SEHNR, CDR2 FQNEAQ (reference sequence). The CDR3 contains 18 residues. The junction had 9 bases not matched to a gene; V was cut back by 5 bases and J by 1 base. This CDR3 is CASSPGQGLRSYNSPLHF. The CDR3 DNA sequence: TGTGCCAGCAGCCCAGGACAGGGGTTGAGGTCCTATAATTCACCCCTCCACTTT.

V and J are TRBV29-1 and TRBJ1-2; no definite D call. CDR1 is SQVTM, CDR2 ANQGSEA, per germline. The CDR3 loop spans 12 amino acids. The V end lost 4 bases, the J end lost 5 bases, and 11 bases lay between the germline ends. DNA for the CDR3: TGCAGCGTTGGGGCCCAGGCGTATGGCTACACCTTC. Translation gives CSVGAQAYGYTF.

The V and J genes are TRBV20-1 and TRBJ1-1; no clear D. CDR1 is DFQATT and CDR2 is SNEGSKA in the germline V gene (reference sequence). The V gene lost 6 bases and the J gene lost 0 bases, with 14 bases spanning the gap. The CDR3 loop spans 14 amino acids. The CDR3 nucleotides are TGCAGTGCCCAGAGATATAGATTGAACACTGAAGCTTTCTTT. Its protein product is CSAQRYRLNTEAFF.

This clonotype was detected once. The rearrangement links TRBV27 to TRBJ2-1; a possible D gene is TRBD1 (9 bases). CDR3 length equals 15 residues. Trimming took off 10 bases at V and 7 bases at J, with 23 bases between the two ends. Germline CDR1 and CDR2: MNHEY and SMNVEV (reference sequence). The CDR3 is CATGGDRVLGNEQFF. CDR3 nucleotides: TGTGCCACCGGGGGGGACAGGGTATTAGGGAATGAGCAGTTCTTC.